This T cell receptor (beta chain) was identified in a study of CD8 T cells in ankylosing spondylitis. The trim removed 0 bases at V and 4 bases at J, leaving 6 bases unmatched. CDR3 size: 15 residues. Looked up from germline, CDR1 is SGHRS and CDR2 is YFSETQ. TCRdb fed the 5' RACE reads into MiXCR, producing one record per CDR3 protein. The sample lists around 100,000 distinct CDR3 sequences, 24% occurring once. Study-wide results and limits: Typical of ankylosing spondylitis blood, it appeared, was a TCR beta motif of fewer than 10 highly homologous variants.

Points on this clonotype: Its antigen remains unidentified.

The sample comprised synovial fluid, either unsorted or a sorted T cell fraction (not recorded which). The TCR originated in a male donor with ankylosing spondylitis. The chain combines TRBV5-1 with TRBJ2-5, with 7 nucleotides matching TRBD1. CDR3 amino acids: CASSLGTGRGETQYF. The CDR3 DNA is TGCGCCAGCAGCTTGGGGACAGGACGAGGAGAGACCCAGTACTTC.